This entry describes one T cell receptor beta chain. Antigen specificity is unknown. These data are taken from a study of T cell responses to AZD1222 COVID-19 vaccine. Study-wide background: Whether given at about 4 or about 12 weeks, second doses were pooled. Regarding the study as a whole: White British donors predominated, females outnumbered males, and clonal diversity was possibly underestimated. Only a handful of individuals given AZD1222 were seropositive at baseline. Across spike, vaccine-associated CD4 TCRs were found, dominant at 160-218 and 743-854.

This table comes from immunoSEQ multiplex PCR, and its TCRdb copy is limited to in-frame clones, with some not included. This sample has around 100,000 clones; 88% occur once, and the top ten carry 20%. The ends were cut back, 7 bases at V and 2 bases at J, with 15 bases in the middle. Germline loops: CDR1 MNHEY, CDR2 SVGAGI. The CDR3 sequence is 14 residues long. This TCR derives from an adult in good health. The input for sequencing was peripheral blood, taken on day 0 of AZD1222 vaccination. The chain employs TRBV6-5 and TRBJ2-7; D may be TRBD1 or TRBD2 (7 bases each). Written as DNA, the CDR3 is TGTGCCAGCACCGCGGCAGGGGGGGCCTACGAGCAGTACTTC. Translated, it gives CASTAAGGAYEQYF.